A selection of T cell receptor beta chains follows, all from one sample in a study of shared clonotypes between healthy human individuals. Profiled with immunoSEQ multiplex PCR; TCRdb holds only in-frame clones, not every one. The table includes roughly 1,800,000 clones, around 96% detected once. The sequenced sample was naive CD8+ T cells sorted from blood. These receptors originate from a man aged 18 to 30 in good health. CDR3s include the opening cysteine and the closing phenylalanine or tryptophan. Fields, in order: V gene, J gene, D gene, clone size, CDR3 protein, CDR3 DNA. D genes are given only for firm matches. Where a row states a size, it is once, few, many or the class of an expanded clone; other rows omit it.

TRBV30	TRBJ1-2	TRBD1	.	CAWGDRGGGYTF	TGTGCCTGGGGGGACAGGGGCGGCGGCTACACCTTC
TRBV7-9	TRBJ2-2	.	.	CASIPPRWSNTGELFF	TGTGCCAGCATCCCCCCGAGGTGGTCGAACACCGGGGAGCTGTTTTTT
TRBV7-9	TRBJ2-5	TRBD2	.	CASSLEEAGAVETQYF	TGTGCCAGCAGCTTAGAAGAAGCGGGAGCGGTAGAGACCCAGTACTTC
TRBV27	TRBJ2-7	.	.	CASSLTGGLVDEQYF	TGTGCCAGCAGTTTAACCGGGGGTTTGGTCGACGAGCAGTACTTC
TRBV7-9	TRBJ1-1	.	.	CASSFRGSGTEAFF	TGTGCCAGCAGCTTTAGGGGGAGTGGAACTGAAGCTTTCTTT
TRBV27	TRBJ1-6	.	.	CASSPLGAPPLHF	TGTGCCAGCAGTCCATTGGGGGCGCCACCCCTCCACTTT
TRBV11-2	TRBJ2-7	TRBD2	.	CASSLTGGEEQYF	TGTGCCAGCAGCTTAACGGGGGGTGAAGAGCAGTACTTC
TRBV28	TRBJ1-2	.	.	CASKSQGLYGYTF	TGTGCCAGCAAATCGCAGGGGTTGTATGGCTACACCTTC
TRBV10-2	TRBJ1-1	.	.	CASSEDTWGTEAFF	TGCGCCAGCAGTGAAGACACCTGGGGCACTGAAGCTTTCTTT
TRBV2	TRBJ2-2	TRBD1	.	CASSDRTGLTGELFF	TGTGCCAGCAGTGACCGGACAGGGCTCACCGGGGAGCTGTTTTTT
TRBV9	TRBJ2-7	.	.	CASSYMVGDEQYF	TGTGCCAGCAGCTACATGGTGGGGGACGAGCAGTACTTC
TRBV6-5	TRBJ1-1	.	.	CASSEGGENTEAFF	TGTGCCAGCAGCGAGGGGGGCGAGAACACTGAAGCTTTCTTT
TRBV30	TRBJ1-5	TRBD1	.	CAWRATGVQPQHF	TGTGCCTGGAGGGCCACAGGGGTTCAGCCCCAGCATTTT
TRBV6-5	TRBJ2-3	TRBD1	.	CASSELDRGKDTQYF	TGTGCCAGCAGCGAATTGGACAGGGGGAAAGATACGCAGTATTTT
TRBV5-1	TRBJ2-1	.	.	CASSLASGYNEQFF	TGCGCCAGCAGCTTGGCGAGCGGCTACAATGAGCAGTTCTTC
TRBV6-6	TRBJ1-1	.	.	CASRFSGERTEAFF	TGTGCCAGCAGGTTTTCAGGGGAAAGGACTGAAGCTTTCTTT
TRBV7-2	TRBJ2-1	TRBD2	.	CASSDRGLALYNEQFF	TGTGCCAGCAGCGATAGGGGACTAGCGCTATACAATGAGCAGTTCTTC
TRBV5-6	TRBJ1-1	.	once	CASSLSGSLNTEAFF	TGTGCCAGCAGCTTGTCGGGCAGTTTGAACACTGAAGCTTTCTTT
TRBV6-6	TRBJ2-4	TRBD2	.	CASSHLAGDPKNIQYF	TGTGCCAGCAGCCACCTAGCGGGAGACCCCAAAAACATTCAGTACTTC
TRBV4-1	TRBJ1-1	.	.	CASSQASGFEAFF	TGCGCCAGCAGCCAAGCATCGGGCTTCGAAGCTTTCTTT
TRBV2	TRBJ2-3	.	.	CASSEAKGGTDTQYF	TGTGCCAGCAGTGAAGCGAAAGGAGGGACAGATACGCAGTATTTT
TRBV4-3	TRBJ2-1	TRBD2	.	CASSQESAGTSYNEQFF	TGCGCCAGCAGCCAAGAATCAGCGGGAACAAGCTACAATGAGCAGTTCTTC
TRBV27	TRBJ2-5	.	.	CASRQAGETQYF	TGTGCCAGCCGACAGGCTGGGGAGACCCAGTACTTC
TRBV4-3	TRBJ1-4	.	.	CASSQAEGGKLFF	TGCGCCAGCAGCCAAGCCGAGGGGGGAAAACTGTTTTTT
TRBV9	TRBJ2-5	.	.	CASSVGESGRQETQYF	TGTGCCAGCAGCGTAGGGGAATCGGGGCGGCAAGAGACCCAGTACTTC
TRBV29-1	TRBJ2-1	.	.	CSVEGDHRREFF	TGCAGCGTTGAGGGGGATCACCGGAGGGAGTTCTTC
TRBV5-4	TRBJ1-2	TRBD1	.	CASSDQTGDTF	TGTGCCAGCAGCGACCAGACAGGGGACACCTTC
TRBV7-8	TRBJ2-5	.	.	CASSPDWETQYF	TGTGCCAGCAGCCCCGATTGGGAGACCCAGTACTTC
TRBV9	TRBJ2-7	.	.	CASSVGADEQYF	TGTGCCAGCAGCGTAGGGGCGGACGAGCAGTACTTC
TRBV6-6	TRBJ1-2	.	.	CASSSEGWYGYTF	TGTGCCAGCAGCTCCGAGGGCTGGTATGGCTACACCTTC
TRBV7-9	TRBJ2-7	.	.	CASTWSDGRWDEQYF	TGTGCCAGCACCTGGTCGGACGGCCGGTGGGACGAGCAGTACTTC
TRBV2	TRBJ1-6	.	.	CASSDDSRNSPLHF	TGTGCCAGCAGTGATGACAGCCGGAATTCACCCCTCCACTTT
TRBV18	TRBJ2-6	.	once	CASSPTTGANVLTF	TGTGCCAGCTCACCAACAACTGGGGCCAACGTCCTGACTTTC
TRBV7-9	TRBJ2-7	.	few	CASSPTEAEQYF	TGTGCCAGCAGCCCCACGGAGGCCGAGCAGTACTTC
TRBV29-1	TRBJ2-4	.	.	CSAKRGAGGVNKNIQYF	TGCAGCGCCAAAAGGGGGGCTGGAGGGGTTAACAAAAACATTCAGTACTTC
TRBV5-4	TRBJ1-1	TRBD1	.	CASSFRGGTEAFF	TGTGCCAGCAGCTTCAGGGGGGGGACTGAAGCTTTCTTT
TRBV7-9	TRBJ1-1	.	.	CASSLEGPRGTEAFF	TGTGCCAGCAGCTTAGAGGGTCCAAGAGGGACTGAAGCTTTCTTT
TRBV4-3	TRBJ2-3	.	.	CASSRRPSLAETDTQYF	TGCGCCAGCAGCCGAAGACCCTCTTTGGCGGAGACAGATACGCAGTATTTT
TRBV27	TRBJ1-1	.	.	CASSPSAGQVNTEAFF	TGTGCCAGCAGTCCGTCCGCGGGGCAGGTGAACACTGAAGCTTTCTTT
TRBV9	TRBJ2-5	.	once	CASSVGFGGLGETQYF	TGTGCCAGCAGCGTAGGGTTCGGGGGCCTGGGAGAGACCCAGTACTTC
TRBV27	TRBJ2-4	.	.	CASSLGTPPDIQYF	TGTGCCAGCAGTTTAGGGACCCCCCCGGACATTCAGTACTTC
TRBV18	TRBJ2-1	TRBD1	.	CASSPSRRQGTSYNEQFF	TGTGCCAGCTCACCATCCAGGAGACAGGGGACGTCCTACAATGAGCAGTTCTTC
TRBV6-5	TRBJ2-1	TRBD2	.	CASSYSPSGGYNEQFF	TGTGCCAGCAGTTACTCGCCTAGCGGGGGATACAATGAGCAGTTCTTC
TRBV7-9	TRBJ1-1	TRBD1	.	CASNHRGNTEAFF	TGTGCCAGCAATCACAGGGGGAACACTGAAGCTTTCTTT
TRBV7-8	TRBJ2-1	TRBD2	.	CASSLAASGGAKGQFF	TGTGCCAGCAGCTTAGCCGCTAGCGGGGGGGCGAAGGGGCAGTTCTTC
TRBV4-1	TRBJ1-2	TRBD1	.	CASSQGSGGDGYTF	TGCGCCAGCAGCCAAGGGTCAGGGGGCGATGGCTACACCTTC
TRBV6-6	TRBJ2-2	.	.	CASSYAPTTGELFF	TGTGCCAGCAGTTACGCACCTACGACCGGGGAGCTGTTTTTT
TRBV6-5	TRBJ1-5	TRBD1	.	CASSKQGSSNQPQHF	TGTGCCAGCAGCAAACAGGGGTCCAGCAATCAGCCCCAGCATTTT
TRBV7-9	TRBJ2-5	TRBD1	.	CASSFPLDRGGEETQYF	TGTGCCAGCAGCTTTCCCCTGGACAGGGGTGGGGAAGAGACCCAGTACTTC
TRBV13	TRBJ2-7	TRBD1	.	CASSSTGTGNEQYF	TGTGCCAGCAGCTCCACCGGGACAGGGAACGAGCAGTACTTC
TRBV30	TRBJ2-1	.	.	CACWTGTEEHNEQFF	TGTGCCTGCTGGACGGGCACAGAGGAGCACAATGAGCAGTTCTTC
TRBV11-2	TRBJ2-5	TRBD1	once	CASSLDWRDRGQETQYF	TGTGCCAGCAGCTTAGATTGGCGGGACAGGGGTCAAGAGACCCAGTACTTC
TRBV6-1	TRBJ2-3	TRBD2	.	CASSESTSGGTTDTQYF	TGTGCCAGCAGTGAGTCAACTAGCGGGGGGACCACAGATACGCAGTATTTT
TRBV25-1	TRBJ1-2	.	once	CASSAQGLYGYTF	TGTGCCAGCAGTGCTCAGGGGCTCTATGGCTACACCTTC